This passage covers 9 T cell receptor beta chains from one sample sequenced in a study of T cell repertoires in cytomegalovirus infection. TCRdb processed the reads anew with MiXCR; each CDR3 protein has one entry. The table records about 830,000 distinct CDR3 sequences, less than 35% of them present only once. These TCRs are of unknown antigen specificity. This specimen was cultured CD8+ T cells from PBMCs, taken from culture after CMV antigen stimulation. These receptors were collected from a human donor in good health (CMV status not recorded). Some clones in this sample may be carry-over from other donors' samples.

The chain employs TRBV7-9 and TRBJ2-2, with TRBD2 matching over 9 bases. The germline V gene has CDR1 SEHNR and CDR2 FQNEAQ (reference sequence). V lost 7 bases, J lost 5 bases, and 11 bases stayed unmatched. This CDR3 is 16 amino acids long. CDR3 nucleotides: TGTGCCAGCACCCCTCCTAGCGGGGAATGGACCGGGGAGCTGTTTTTT. This gives the protein CASTPPSGEWTGELFF.

The chain links TRBV19 to TRBJ1-1; D not certain. Trimming cost V 9 bases and J 1 base, with 21 bases left between them. The CDR3 contains 16 residues. Per the germline V gene, CDR1 is LNHDA and CDR2 is SQIVND (reference sequence). CDR3 protein: CASNFRASKGNTEAFF. DNA of the CDR3: TGTGCCAGCAACTTCCGGGCCTCAAAGGGGAACACTGAAGCTTTCTTT.

J is TRBJ1-2 and V is TRBV12-3 or TRBV12-4; perhaps TRBD1 as D (5 bases). The CDR3 spans 15 residues. Trimming took 4 bases from V and 7 from J, leaving 19 bases between them. The CDR3, as DNA: TGTGCCAGCAGTTGGTCCACGCGGGTAACAGGTGGCTACACCTTC. Its protein product is CASSWSTRVTGGYTF.

This chain connects TRBV15 to TRBJ1-2; 9 bases match TRBD1. Germline V gene data show CDR1 as LNHNV and CDR2 as YYDKDF (reference sequence). CDR3 length equals 17 residues. Trimming cost V 4 bases and J 2 bases; bases outside gene matches: 11. The CDR3, as DNA: TGTGCCACCAGCAAAGATCACAGGGGGCTAGGAAACTATGGCTACACCTTC. Protein sequence: CATSKDHRGLGNYGYTF.

This clonotype occurred a few times. This chain links TRBV6-2 or TRBV6-3 with TRBJ2-7, with unresolved D. This CDR3 is built from 15 residues. Trimming stripped 0 bases from V and 5 bases from J, with 14 bases between. From germline, CDR1 is MNHEY and CDR2 SVGEGT. The CDR3 loop is CASSYSKAEPNEQYF. DNA of the CDR3: TGTGCCAGCAGTTACTCGAAAGCAGAGCCCAACGAGCAGTACTTC.

At least ten counts were recorded for this clonotype. CDR3 DNA: TGTGCCAGCAAACACTGGAACACTGAAGCTTTCTTT. It specifies CASKHWNTEAFF. The gene calls are TRBV6-1 and TRBJ1-1; D not certain. The V gene's germline CDR1 is MNHNS and CDR2 SASEGT. This CDR3 spans 12 amino acids. Trimming removed 7 bases at V and 1 base at J, with 7 bases between.

This clonotype was recorded many times. The chain recombines TRBV7-9 with TRBJ1-3; D possibly corresponds to TRBD1 (5 bases). Trimming stripped 5 bases from V and 3 bases from J, with 11 bases between. The germline gives CDR1 SEHNR, CDR2 FQNEAQ (reference sequence). The CDR3 length is 14 residues. CDR3 coding DNA: TGTGCCAGCAGCGACCGGGACCTTGGAAACACCATATATTTT. It translates to CASSDRDLGNTIYF.

This clonotype was recorded at least ten times. The V gene is TRBV7-9, the J gene TRBJ1-2; perhaps TRBD1 as D (6 bases). Germline V gene sequence: CDR1 SEHNR, CDR2 FQNEAQ (reference sequence). Trimming shortened V by 0 bases and J by 5 bases, and 7 bases separated the two germline ends. The CDR3 spans 13 residues. The CDR3 protein is CASSLADSYGYTF. In DNA, the CDR3 is TGTGCCAGCAGCTTAGCGGACAGTTATGGCTACACCTTC.

This clonotype was counted between two and nine times. The chain joins TRBV7-6 to TRBJ1-1; a weak D match, TRBD1 (5 bases). Germline V CDR1 and CDR2: SGHVS, FNYEAQ. The CDR3 has 15 residues. Trimming shortened V by 4 bases and J by 1 base, and 13 bases separated the two germline ends. CDR3: CASSSSGGSNTEAFF. For the CDR3, the DNA is TGTGCCAGCAGCTCCTCCGGGGGGTCGAACACTGAAGCTTTCTTT.